Reported below is one TCR beta chain. Its antigen specificity is not known. No base-level quality is on record; no much larger clone is a single base apart. The sample holds other DNA sequences that translate to the same CDR3. This sample was taken from a study of shared clonotypes between healthy human individuals (dated by TCRdb to 2018 to 2021). Turning to the overall study: A couple of women and a few men aged 18 to 49 years were included in the cohort. To increase sequencing depth and limit assay-specific biases, different laboratories used diverse techniques to prepare libraries and sequence TCR repertoires. For each donor, three plates each were used for CD4 naive and CD4 memory, two plates were used for CD8 naive, and one plate was used for CD8 memory. Between about 0.8 and 9.5 billion PBMCs per donor were obtained by leukapheresis. The study deeply sequenced blood TCR repertoires of about 5 healthy adults to estimate repertoire size and the extent of clonotype sharing between individuals.

Healthy HIV-negative adults with no recently reported acute infections or vaccinations were included as donors. Every donor was a Caucasian adult residing in Nashville, Tennessee, USA. CD4+ T cells were enriched by magnetic negative selection, after which naive cells were positively selected on CD45RA and the negative fraction was taken as the memory subset. Blood was collected by leukapheresis, and PBMCs were isolated by Ficoll-Histopaque density gradient centrifugation and then cryopreserved in liquid nitrogen vapor phase. Analytical flow cytometry was used to check the purity and quantity of each magnetically sorted T cell population. From each sorted fraction, genomic DNA was isolated and quantified by UV absorbance on a Nanodrop 2000c. The V end loses 2 bases and the J end loses 5 bases, and a stretch of 5 bases separates them. The CDR3 has 11 amino acids, counting the end cysteine and phenylalanine. Just the 33-base CDR3 DNA is kept, in frame starting at base 1. CDR1 DFQATT and CDR2 SNEGSKA were looked up in the germline V gene (reference sequence).

Using the deep immunoSEQ assay, multiplex PCR amplified TCR CDR3 regions from genomic DNA. For each cell subset, the extracted genomic DNA was distributed evenly across all wells of several immunoSEQ 96-well plates, and each plate served as one replicate. Each replicate PCR for sorted subsets received roughly 200 ng genomic DNA, equal to roughly 30,000 T cell genomes. The purified libraries were quantified using a Qubit 3.0 fluorometer, sized with a Bioanalyzer 2100, and then quantified again using the KAPA Library Quantification kit. Each immunoSEQ 96-well plate was sequenced on its own single-read 150-cycle Illumina NextSeq 550 flow cell. Per the authors' processing: Because only junctional sequences without quality scores were contained in the immunoSEQ output, filtering matching that applied to full-length reads could not be performed. To assign V/J genes and CDR3, sequences were annotated using PyIR, a Python wrapper for IgBLAST v1.9, with IMGT germline references. Reads with weak V/J assignments (E-value above 1e-6), missing CDR3, stop codons, out-of-frame junctions, or ambiguous translated residues were removed. V3J clonotypes were defined by identical inferred V gene, J gene, and CDR3 amino acid sequence. To compute the percentage overlap between repertoires, the number of shared unique clonotypes was divided by the size of the smaller repertoire. RTK rarefaction, the Chao1 estimator, and Recon v2.1 estimates of unobserved clonotypes were used to assess repertoire richness. Generation probabilities were computed with OLGA for all TCRbeta clonotypes obtained by the gDNA method from several donors. Sourced from immuneACCESS, this table was stored by TCRdb with only in-frame sequences that have V and J called. A share of the clones is absent; for the studies checked, an unresolved V gene accounts for under half, and the remainder has no known explanation. The V and J calls and the clone size are those of that table, but D and trimming were determined from the DNA. For this sample there are roughly 1,600,000 clones; just under 99% appear just once. 0.36% of the sample is held by the ten biggest clonotypes.

The paper's findings and limits, for the study overall: Incomplete sequencing was indicated by rarefaction of sorted-subset datasets, despite the large sequencing depth. Across four donors, roughly 5% of naive CD4, 3% to 3.5% of naive CD8, 2.3% of memory CD4, and around 0.4% of memory CD8 clonotypes were shared. Clonotypes shared by all four sorted-subset donors showed higher generation probabilities than non-shared clonotypes. Larger estimated clonotype richness was generally found for naive subsets than for memory subsets. Sampling was restricted to blood, and TCR repertoires in tissue are likely to differ from TCR repertoires in blood. Because the study included only a small number of donors, the genetic and exposure-history diversity represented was limited. Based on pairwise subsampling, the degree of clonotype sharing among donors was expected to be affected by sequencing depth.

The sequence was collected from a young man in good health. The V and J segments used are TRBV20-1 and TRBJ2-3; the D gene lacks a confident call. The specimen sequenced was naive CD4+ T cells sorted from blood. Reading the label with the study, this specimen's cell subset or site is: CD45RA+ positively selected. The CDR3 reads as follows: CSARTGDTQYF. The nucleotide sequence reads as follows: TGCAGTGCTAGAACTGGAGATACGCAGTATTTT.